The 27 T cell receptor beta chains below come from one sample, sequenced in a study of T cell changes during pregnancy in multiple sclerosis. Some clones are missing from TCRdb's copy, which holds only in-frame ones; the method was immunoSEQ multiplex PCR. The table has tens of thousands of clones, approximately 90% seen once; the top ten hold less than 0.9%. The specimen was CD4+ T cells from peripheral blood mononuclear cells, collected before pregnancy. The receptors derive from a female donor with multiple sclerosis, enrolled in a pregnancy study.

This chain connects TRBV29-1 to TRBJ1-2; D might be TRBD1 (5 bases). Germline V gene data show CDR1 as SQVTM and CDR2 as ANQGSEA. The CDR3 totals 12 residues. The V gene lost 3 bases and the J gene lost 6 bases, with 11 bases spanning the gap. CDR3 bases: TGCAGCGTTGACGGGAGGGGTGATGGCTACACCTTC. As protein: CSVDGRGDGYTF. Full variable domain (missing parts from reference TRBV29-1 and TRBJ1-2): SAVISQKPSRDICQRGTSLTIQCQVDSQVTMMFWYRQQPGQSLTLIATANQGSEATYESGFVIDKFPISRPNLTFSTLTVSNMSPEDSSIYLCSVDGRGDGYTFGSGTRLTVV.

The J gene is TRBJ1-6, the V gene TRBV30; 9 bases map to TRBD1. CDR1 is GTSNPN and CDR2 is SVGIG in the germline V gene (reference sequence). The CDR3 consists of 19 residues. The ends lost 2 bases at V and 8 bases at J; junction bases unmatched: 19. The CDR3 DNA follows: TGTGCCTGGAGTCTTGGTCCCCGGGGAGGCGGACAGGGGTATTCACCCCTCCACTTT. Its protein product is CAWSLGPRGGGQGYSPLHF.

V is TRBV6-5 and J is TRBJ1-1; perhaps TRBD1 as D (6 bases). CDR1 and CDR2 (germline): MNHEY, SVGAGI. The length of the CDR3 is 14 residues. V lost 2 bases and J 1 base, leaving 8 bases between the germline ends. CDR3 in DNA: TGTGCCAGCAGTTACGGGGGCTCGAACACTGAAGCTTTCTTT. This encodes CASSYGGSNTEAFF.

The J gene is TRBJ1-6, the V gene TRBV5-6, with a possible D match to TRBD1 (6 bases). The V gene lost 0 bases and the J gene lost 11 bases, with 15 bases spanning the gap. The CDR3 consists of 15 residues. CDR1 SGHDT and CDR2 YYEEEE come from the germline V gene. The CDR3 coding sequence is TGTGCCAGCAGCTTGGATCCGCCCAGGGGTCCACCCCTCCACTTT. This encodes CASSLDPPRGPPLHF.

The CDR3 nucleotides read TGTGCCAGCAGCTTAGAGGTTGCGGGACGTGCGGCTTTCTTT. Its translation is CASSLEVAGRAAFF. V usage is TRBV7-9 and J usage is TRBJ1-1, with TRBD1 as a possible D gene (5 bases). Germline V lookup: CDR1 SEHNR, CDR2 FQNEAQ (reference sequence). The CDR3 spans 14 residues. Trimming removed 1 base at V and 11 bases at J, with 17 bases between.

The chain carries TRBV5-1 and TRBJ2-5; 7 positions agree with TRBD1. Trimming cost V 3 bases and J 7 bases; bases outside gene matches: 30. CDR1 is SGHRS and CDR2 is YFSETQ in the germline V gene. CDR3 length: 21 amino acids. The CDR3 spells CASSSQPKHRQGPPANGTQYF. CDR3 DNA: TGCGCCAGCAGCTCACAGCCCAAACACAGACAGGGCCCTCCTGCAAATGGGACCCAGTACTTC.

CDR3 in DNA: TGTGCCAGCAGCTTGGGAGCGAACACCGGGGAGCTGTTTTTT. It specifies CASSLGANTGELFF. V gene TRBV5-4 combines with J gene TRBJ2-2; no definite D call. This CDR3 contains 14 residues. Germline V gives CDR1 SGHNT, CDR2 YYREEE (reference sequence). Trimming pared 0 bases from V and 0 bases from J, leaving 3 bases between.

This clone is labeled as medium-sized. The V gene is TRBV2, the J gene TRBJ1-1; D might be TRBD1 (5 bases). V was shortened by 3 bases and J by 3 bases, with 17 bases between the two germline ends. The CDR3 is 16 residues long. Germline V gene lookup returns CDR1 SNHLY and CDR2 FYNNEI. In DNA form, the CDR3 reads TGTGCCAGCAGTGAGTCAGGGTTTAACGAGGACACTGAAGCTTTCTTT. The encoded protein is CASSESGFNEDTEAFF. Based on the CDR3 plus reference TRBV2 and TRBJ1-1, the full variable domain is EPEVTQTPSHQVTQMGQEVILRCVPISNHLYFYWYRQILGQKVEFLVSFYNNEISEKSEIFDDQFSVERPDGSNFTLKIRSTKLEDSAMYFCASSESGFNEDTEAFFGQGTRLTVV.

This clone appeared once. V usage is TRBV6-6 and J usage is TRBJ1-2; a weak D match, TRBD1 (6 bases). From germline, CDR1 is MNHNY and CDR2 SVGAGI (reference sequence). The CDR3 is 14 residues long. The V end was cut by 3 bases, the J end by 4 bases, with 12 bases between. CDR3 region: CASSYRQEGYGYTF. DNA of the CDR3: TGTGCCAGCAGTTATCGACAGGAAGGCTATGGCTACACCTTC.

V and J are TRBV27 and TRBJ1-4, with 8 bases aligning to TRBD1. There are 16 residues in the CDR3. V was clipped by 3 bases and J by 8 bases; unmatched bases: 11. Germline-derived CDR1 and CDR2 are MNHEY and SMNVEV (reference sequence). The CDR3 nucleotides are TGTGCCAGCAGTTTTTCCCGGACAGGGAGCCAGGAAAAACTGTTTTTT. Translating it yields CASSFSRTGSQEKLFF.

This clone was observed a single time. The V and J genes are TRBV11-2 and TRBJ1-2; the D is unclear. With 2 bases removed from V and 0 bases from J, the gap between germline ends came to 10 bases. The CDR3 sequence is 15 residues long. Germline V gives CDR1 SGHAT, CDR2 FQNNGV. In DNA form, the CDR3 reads TGTGCCAGCAGCTTACGGGGAACTTCTAACTATGGCTACACCTTC. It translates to CASSLRGTSNYGYTF.

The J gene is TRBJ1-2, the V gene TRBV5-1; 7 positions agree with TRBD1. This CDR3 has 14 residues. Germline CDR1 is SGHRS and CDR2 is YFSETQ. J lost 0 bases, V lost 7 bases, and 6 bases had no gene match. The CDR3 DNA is TGCGCCAGCGCTCGGGACAGCTCTAACTATGGCTACACCTTC. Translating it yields CASARDSSNYGYTF.

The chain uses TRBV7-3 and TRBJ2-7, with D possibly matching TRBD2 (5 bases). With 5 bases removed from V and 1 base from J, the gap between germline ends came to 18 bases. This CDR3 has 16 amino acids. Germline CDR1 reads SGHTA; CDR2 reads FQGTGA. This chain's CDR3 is CASSPLGLAGSYEQYF. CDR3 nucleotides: TGTGCCAGCAGCCCCCTCGGTCTAGCTGGATCCTACGAGCAGTACTTC.

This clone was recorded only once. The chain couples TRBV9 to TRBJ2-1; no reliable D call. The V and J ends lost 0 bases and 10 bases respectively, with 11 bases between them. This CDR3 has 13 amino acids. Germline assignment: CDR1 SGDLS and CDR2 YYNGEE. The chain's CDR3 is CASSVDALREQFF. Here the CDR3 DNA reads TGTGCCAGCAGCGTAGATGCCCTCCGGGAGCAGTTCTTC.

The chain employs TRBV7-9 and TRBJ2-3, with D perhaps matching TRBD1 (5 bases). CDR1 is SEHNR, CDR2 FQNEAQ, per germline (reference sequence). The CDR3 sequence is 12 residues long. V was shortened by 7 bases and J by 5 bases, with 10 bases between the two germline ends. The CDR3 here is CASNQGEDTQYF. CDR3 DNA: TGTGCCAGCAACCAAGGGGAAGATACGCAGTATTTT. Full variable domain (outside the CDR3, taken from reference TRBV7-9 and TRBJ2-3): DTGVSQNPRHKITKRGQNVTFRCDPISEHNRLYWYRQTLGQGPEFLTYFQNEAQLEKSRLLSDRFSAERPKGSFSTLEIQRTEQGDSAMYLCASNQGEDTQYFGPGTRLTVL.

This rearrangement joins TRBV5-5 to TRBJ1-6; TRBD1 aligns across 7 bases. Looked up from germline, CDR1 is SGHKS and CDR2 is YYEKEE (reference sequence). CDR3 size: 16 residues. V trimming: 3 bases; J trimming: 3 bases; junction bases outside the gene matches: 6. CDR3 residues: CASSSTGNYYNSPLHF. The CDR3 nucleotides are TGTGCCAGCAGCTCGACAGGGAACTACTATAATTCACCCCTCCACTTT.

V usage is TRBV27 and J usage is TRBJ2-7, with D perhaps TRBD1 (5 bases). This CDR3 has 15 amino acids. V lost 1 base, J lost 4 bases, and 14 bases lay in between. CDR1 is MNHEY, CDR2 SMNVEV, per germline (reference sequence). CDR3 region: CASSLFRVKEYEQYF. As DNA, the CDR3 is TGTGCCAGCAGTTTATTCAGGGTTAAGGAGTACGAGCAGTACTTC.

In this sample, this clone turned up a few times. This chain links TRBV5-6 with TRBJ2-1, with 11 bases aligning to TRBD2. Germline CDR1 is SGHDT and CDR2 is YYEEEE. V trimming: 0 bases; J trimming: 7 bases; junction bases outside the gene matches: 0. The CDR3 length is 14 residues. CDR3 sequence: CASSLGLAGNEQFF. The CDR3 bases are TGTGCCAGCAGCTTGGGACTAGCGGGGAATGAGCAGTTCTTC.

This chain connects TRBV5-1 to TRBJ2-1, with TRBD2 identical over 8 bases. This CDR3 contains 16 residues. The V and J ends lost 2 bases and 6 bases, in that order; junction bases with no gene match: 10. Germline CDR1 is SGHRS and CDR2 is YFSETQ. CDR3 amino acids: CASSFPSGGLSNEQFF. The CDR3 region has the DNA TGCGCCAGCAGCTTTCCGAGCGGGGGCCTAAGCAATGAGCAGTTCTTC.

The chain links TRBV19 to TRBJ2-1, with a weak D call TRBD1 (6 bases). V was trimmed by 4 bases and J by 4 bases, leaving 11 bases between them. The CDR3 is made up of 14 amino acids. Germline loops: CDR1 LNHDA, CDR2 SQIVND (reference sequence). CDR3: CASSRDTAYNEQFF. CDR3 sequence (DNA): TGTGCCAGTAGTAGGGACACGGCGTACAATGAGCAGTTCTTC.

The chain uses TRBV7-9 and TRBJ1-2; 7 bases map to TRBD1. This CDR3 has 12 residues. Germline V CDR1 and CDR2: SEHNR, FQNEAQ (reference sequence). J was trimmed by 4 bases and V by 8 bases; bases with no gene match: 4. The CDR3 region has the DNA TGTGCCAGCCTCAGGGGGGCCTATGGCTACACCTTC. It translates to CASLRGAYGYTF.

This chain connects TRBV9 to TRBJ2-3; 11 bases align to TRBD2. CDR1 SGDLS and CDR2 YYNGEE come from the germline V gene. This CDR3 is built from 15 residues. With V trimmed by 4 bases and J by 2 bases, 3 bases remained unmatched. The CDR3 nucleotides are TGTGCCAGCAGCATTAGCGGGGGGGTCACAGATACGCAGTATTTT. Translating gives CASSISGGVTDTQYF.

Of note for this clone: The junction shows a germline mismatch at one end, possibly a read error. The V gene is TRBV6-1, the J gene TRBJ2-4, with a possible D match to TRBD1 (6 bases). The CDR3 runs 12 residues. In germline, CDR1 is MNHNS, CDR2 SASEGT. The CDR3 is CASSEELGQKVF. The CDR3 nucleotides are TGTGCCAGCAGTGAAGAGTTAGGACAGAAAGTCTTC.

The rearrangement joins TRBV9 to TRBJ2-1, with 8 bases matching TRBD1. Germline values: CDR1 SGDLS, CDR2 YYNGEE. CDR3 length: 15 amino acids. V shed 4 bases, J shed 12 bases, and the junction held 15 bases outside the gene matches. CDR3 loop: CASSKGQAYNEGQFF. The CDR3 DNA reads TGTGCCAGCAGCAAGGGACAGGCGTACAATGAAGGGCAGTTCTTC. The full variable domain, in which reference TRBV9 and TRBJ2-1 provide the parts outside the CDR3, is DSGVTQTPKHLITATGQRVTLRCSPRSGDLSVYWYQQSLDQGLQFLIQYYNGEERAKGNILERFSAQQFPDLHSELNLSSLELGDSALYFCASSKGQAYNEGQFFGPGTRLTVL.

The CDR3 bases are TGTGCCAGCAGTCTCATTGCAGAAGAAAAACTGTTTTTT. This encodes CASSLIAEEKLFF. This rearrangement joins TRBV6-5 to TRBJ1-4, with D hard to call. The germline V gene encodes CDR1 MNHEY and CDR2 SVGAGI. Trimming stripped 5 bases from V and 8 bases from J, with 12 bases between. The CDR3 sequence is 13 residues long.

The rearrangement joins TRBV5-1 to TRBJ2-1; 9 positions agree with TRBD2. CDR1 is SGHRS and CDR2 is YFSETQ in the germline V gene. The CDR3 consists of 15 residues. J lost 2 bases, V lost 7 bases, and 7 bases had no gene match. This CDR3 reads CASGAGGTTYNEQFF. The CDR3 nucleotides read TGCGCCAGCGGAGCGGGGGGAACAACCTACAATGAGCAGTTCTTC.

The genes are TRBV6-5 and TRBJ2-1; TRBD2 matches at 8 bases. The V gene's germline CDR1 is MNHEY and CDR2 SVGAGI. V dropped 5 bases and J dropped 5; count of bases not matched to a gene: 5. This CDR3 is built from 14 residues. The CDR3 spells CASSPRGGNNEQFF. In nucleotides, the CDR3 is TGTGCCAGCAGTCCCCGGGGGGGCAACAATGAGCAGTTCTTC.